This is a list of T cell receptor beta chains from one sample in a study of T cells after yellow fever vaccination. TCRdb re-called the 5' RACE reads through MiXCR, storing one row per CDR3 protein. The sample yields 120,000 or so distinct CDR3 sequences, roughly 7.9% seen once. The starting material was CD4+ T cells sorted from PBMCs, obtained 35 to 50 days after the first yellow fever vaccination. These receptors all stem from a man younger than 35 who received the YFV17D yellow fever vaccine. Each CDR3 is given with its conserved first and last residue. D genes are given only for firm matches. Clone size is not always given. Where it is, it says once, few, many or a class for expanded clones.

d_gene: .; len: 14; v_gene: TRBV5-1; abundance: many; j_gene: TRBJ2-5; CDR3aa: CASSLTSSQETQYF; CDR3nt: TGCGCCAGCAGCTTGACTAGCTCCCAAGAGACCCAGTACTTC
d_gene: .; len: 15; v_gene: TRBV7-2; abundance: many; j_gene: TRBJ1-5; CDR3aa: CASSLFGTEGQPQHF; CDR3nt: TGTGCCAGCAGCTTATTTGGGACTGAGGGTCAGCCCCAGCATTTT
d_gene: .; len: 13; v_gene: TRBV18; abundance: many; j_gene: TRBJ2-1; CDR3aa: CASSPPMINEQFF; CDR3nt: TGTGCCAGCTCACCACCTATGATCAATGAGCAGTTCTTC
d_gene: .; len: 17; v_gene: TRBV12-3/TRBV12-4; abundance: many; j_gene: TRBJ1-3; CDR3aa: CASIPFTGTVSGNTIYF; CDR3nt: TGTGCCAGTATACCGTTTACAGGGACTGTGTCTGGAAACACCATATATTTT
d_gene: .; len: 16; v_gene: TRBV6-2/TRBV6-3; abundance: .; j_gene: TRBJ1-3; CDR3aa: CASSYLGHPRGNTIYF; CDR3nt: TGTGCCAGCAGTTACCTCGGACACCCAAGGGGAAACACCATATATTTT
d_gene: .; len: 15; v_gene: TRBV5-1; abundance: many; j_gene: TRBJ2-5; CDR3aa: CASSLNSKPPGTQYF; CDR3nt: TGCGCCAGCAGCTTGAACAGCAAACCCCCGGGGACCCAGTACTTC
d_gene: .; len: 13; v_gene: TRBV4-3; abundance: many; j_gene: TRBJ2-5; CDR3aa: CASSQGIEETQYF; CDR3nt: TGCGCCAGCAGCCAAGGCATCGAGGAGACCCAGTACTTC
d_gene: .; len: 14; v_gene: TRBV5-5; abundance: many; j_gene: TRBJ2-3; CDR3aa: CASSLLVRTDTQYF; CDR3nt: TGTGCCAGCAGCCTCCTAGTACGCACAGATACGCAGTATTTT
d_gene: .; len: 15; v_gene: TRBV5-1; abundance: many; j_gene: TRBJ2-5; CDR3aa: CASSLEFGYRKTQYF; CDR3nt: TGCGCCAGCAGCTTGGAGTTCGGATATAGGAAGACCCAGTACTTC
d_gene: .; len: 13; v_gene: TRBV20-1; abundance: many; j_gene: TRBJ1-2; CDR3aa: CSARTSRIYGYTF; CDR3nt: TGCAGTGCTAGGACCTCCCGTATCTATGGCTACACCTTC
d_gene: TRBD1; len: 15; v_gene: TRBV4-1; abundance: many; j_gene: TRBJ1-4; CDR3aa: CASSQTGGLYEKLFF; CDR3nt: TGCGCCAGCAGCCAAACAGGGGGATTGTATGAAAAACTGTTTTTT
d_gene: .; len: 16; v_gene: TRBV5-1; abundance: many; j_gene: TRBJ2-3; CDR3aa: CASSSVALSATDTQYF; CDR3nt: TGCGCCAGCAGCTCGGTGGCCTTGAGCGCTACAGATACGCAGTATTTT
d_gene: .; len: 12; v_gene: TRBV20-1; abundance: many; j_gene: TRBJ2-5; CDR3aa: CSASTGQETQYF; CDR3nt: TGCAGTGCTAGCACCGGACAAGAGACCCAGTACTTC
d_gene: .; len: 15; v_gene: TRBV4-1; abundance: many; j_gene: TRBJ1-4; CDR3aa: CASSRPGPMNEKLFF; CDR3nt: TGCGCCAGCAGCCGTCCGGGACCCATGAATGAAAAACTGTTTTTT
d_gene: TRBD1; len: 15; v_gene: TRBV11-2; abundance: many; j_gene: TRBJ1-1; CDR3aa: CASSLEAGGGTEAFF; CDR3nt: TGTGCCAGCAGCTTAGAGGCAGGGGGTGGCACTGAAGCTTTCTTT
d_gene: .; len: 14; v_gene: TRBV6-2/TRBV6-3; abundance: many; j_gene: TRBJ2-7; CDR3aa: CASERGSPSYEQYF; CDR3nt: TGTGCCAGCGAGCGCGGCTCCCCCTCCTACGAGCAGTACTTC
d_gene: .; len: 15; v_gene: TRBV7-3; abundance: many; j_gene: TRBJ2-1; CDR3aa: CASSLQGNGNNEQFF; CDR3nt: TGTGCCAGCAGCTTACAGGGGAACGGTAATAATGAGCAGTTCTTC
d_gene: .; len: 14; v_gene: TRBV12-3/TRBV12-4; abundance: many; j_gene: TRBJ1-5; CDR3aa: CASSLWGSNQPQHF; CDR3nt: TGTGCCAGCAGCTTATGGGGTAGCAATCAGCCCCAGCATTTT
d_gene: .; len: 11; v_gene: TRBV11-2; abundance: many; j_gene: TRBJ2-1; CDR3aa: CASSLAGGLFF; CDR3nt: TGTGCCAGCAGCTTAGCGGGGGGCCTATTCTTC
d_gene: .; len: 15; v_gene: TRBV4-3; abundance: .; j_gene: TRBJ1-4; CDR3aa: CASSHSRPTNEKLFF; CDR3nt: TGCGCCAGCAGCCATTCTCGGCCAACTAATGAAAAACTGTTTTTT
d_gene: .; len: 14; v_gene: TRBV12-3/TRBV12-4; abundance: many; j_gene: TRBJ1-1; CDR3aa: CASSLWRGNTEAFF; CDR3nt: TGTGCCAGCAGTTTATGGCGCGGGAACACTGAAGCTTTCTTT
d_gene: TRBD1; len: 14; v_gene: TRBV11-2; abundance: .; j_gene: TRBJ1-2; CDR3aa: CASRRTGVNYGYTF; CDR3nt: TGTGCCAGCAGAAGAACAGGGGTGAACTATGGCTACACCTTC
d_gene: TRBD2; len: 13; v_gene: TRBV7-8; abundance: .; j_gene: TRBJ2-5; CDR3aa: CASSKRGEETQYF; CDR3nt: TGTGCCAGCAGCAAACGGGGGGAAGAGACCCAGTACTTC
d_gene: .; len: 14; v_gene: TRBV5-6; abundance: many; j_gene: TRBJ1-5; CDR3aa: CASSLLGSNQPQHF; CDR3nt: TGTGCCAGCAGCTTGCTGGGTAGCAATCAGCCCCAGCATTTT
d_gene: TRBD1; len: 13; v_gene: TRBV7-3; abundance: many; j_gene: TRBJ2-3; CDR3aa: CASKGQNTDTQYF; CDR3nt: TGTGCCAGCAAGGGACAGAACACAGATACGCAGTATTTT
d_gene: .; len: 13; v_gene: TRBV6-2/TRBV6-3; abundance: many; j_gene: TRBJ1-5; CDR3aa: CASSSGSNQPQHF; CDR3nt: TGTGCCAGCAGTTCCGGTTCCAATCAGCCCCAGCATTTT
d_gene: TRBD1; len: 12; v_gene: TRBV20-1; abundance: few; j_gene: TRBJ1-2; CDR3aa: CSASRQGGGYTF; CDR3nt: TGCAGTGCTAGCCGACAGGGGGGTGGCTACACCTTC
d_gene: TRBD2; len: 14; v_gene: TRBV7-9; abundance: many; j_gene: TRBJ2-4; CDR3aa: CASLRTGGKNIQYF; CDR3nt: TGTGCCAGCCTTCGGACGGGGGGCAAAAACATTCAGTACTTC
d_gene: TRBD1; len: 17; v_gene: TRBV10-3; abundance: many; j_gene: TRBJ2-2; CDR3aa: CAISRTGGAGDTGELFF; CDR3nt: TGTGCCATCAGCCGCACAGGGGGCGCGGGTGACACCGGGGAGCTGTTTTTT
d_gene: TRBD1; len: 13; v_gene: TRBV19; abundance: few; j_gene: TRBJ2-2; CDR3aa: CASSADRGGELFF; CDR3nt: TGTGCCAGTAGTGCTGACAGGGGGGGGGAGCTGTTTTTT
d_gene: .; len: 12; v_gene: TRBV7-2; abundance: few; j_gene: TRBJ1-2; CDR3aa: CASSLVDYGYTF; CDR3nt: TGTGCCAGCAGCCTCGTTGACTATGGCTACACCTTC
d_gene: TRBD1; len: 15; v_gene: TRBV5-6; abundance: many; j_gene: TRBJ2-5; CDR3aa: CASSFWTGHQETQYF; CDR3nt: TGTGCCAGCAGCTTCTGGACAGGACACCAAGAGACCCAGTACTTC
d_gene: TRBD2; len: 14; v_gene: TRBV7-2; abundance: many; j_gene: TRBJ2-3; CDR3aa: CASSPAGGVDTQYF; CDR3nt: TGTGCCAGCAGCCCTGCGGGGGGGGTGGATACGCAGTATTTT
d_gene: .; len: 13; v_gene: TRBV6-5; abundance: many; j_gene: TRBJ2-5; CDR3aa: CASSYLARETQYF; CDR3nt: TGTGCCAGCAGTTACCTAGCGCGCGAGACCCAGTACTTC
d_gene: TRBD2; len: 16; v_gene: TRBV7-2; abundance: many; j_gene: TRBJ2-3; CDR3aa: CASSNGGAVLTDTQYF; CDR3nt: TGTGCCAGCAGCAACGGGGGGGCTGTCCTCACAGATACGCAGTATTTT
d_gene: .; len: 14; v_gene: TRBV28; abundance: many; j_gene: TRBJ2-1; CDR3aa: CASSLGSFYNEQFF; CDR3nt: TGTGCCAGCAGTTTAGGATCCTTCTACAATGAGCAGTTCTTC
d_gene: .; len: 12; v_gene: TRBV15; abundance: many; j_gene: TRBJ2-2; CDR3aa: CATSRDMRGVFF; CDR3nt: TGTGCCACCAGCAGAGATATGAGAGGGGTGTTTTTT
d_gene: .; len: 11; v_gene: TRBV28; abundance: many; j_gene: TRBJ1-1; CDR3aa: CAIRGRWGAFF; CDR3nt: TGTGCCATCAGGGGCCGTTGGGGAGCTTTCTTT
d_gene: .; len: 15; v_gene: TRBV12-3/TRBV12-4; abundance: many; j_gene: TRBJ2-7; CDR3aa: CASSFGPPISYEQYF; CDR3nt: TGTGCCAGCAGTTTCGGCCCGCCCATCTCCTACGAGCAGTACTTC
d_gene: .; len: 14; v_gene: TRBV2; abundance: many; j_gene: TRBJ2-7; CDR3aa: CASKFQIQVYEQYF; CDR3nt: TGTGCCAGCAAGTTCCAAATTCAGGTTTACGAGCAGTACTTC
d_gene: .; len: 14; v_gene: TRBV19; abundance: many; j_gene: TRBJ2-7; CDR3aa: CAGRGILYSYEQYF; CDR3nt: TGTGCCGGACGGGGGATTCTTTACTCCTACGAGCAGTACTTC
d_gene: TRBD1; len: 14; v_gene: TRBV12-3/TRBV12-4; abundance: many; j_gene: TRBJ1-4; CDR3aa: CASSPGQLNEKLFF; CDR3nt: TGTGCCAGCAGTCCGGGACAGCTCAATGAAAAACTGTTTTTT
d_gene: .; len: 15; v_gene: TRBV5-6; abundance: many; j_gene: TRBJ1-5; CDR3aa: CASSLTDGSNQPQHF; CDR3nt: TGTGCCAGCAGCTTAACCGACGGGAGCAATCAGCCCCAGCATTTT
d_gene: .; len: 15; v_gene: TRBV6-5; abundance: many; j_gene: TRBJ2-4; CDR3aa: CASSYSGKAKNIQYF; CDR3nt: TGTGCCAGCAGTTACTCGGGGAAAGCCAAAAACATTCAGTACTTC
d_gene: TRBD1; len: 14; v_gene: TRBV20-1; abundance: many; j_gene: TRBJ1-1; CDR3aa: CSAVRDRVGTEAFF; CDR3nt: TGCAGTGCTGTGAGGGACAGGGTGGGCACTGAAGCTTTCTTT
d_gene: .; len: 14; v_gene: TRBV7-2; abundance: many; j_gene: TRBJ1-2; CDR3aa: CASSLAGGGSGYTF; CDR3nt: TGTGCCAGCAGCTTAGCCGGCGGGGGGAGTGGCTACACCTTC
d_gene: TRBD2; len: 13; v_gene: TRBV9; abundance: many; j_gene: TRBJ2-1; CDR3aa: CASSRQRGGEQFF; CDR3nt: TGTGCCAGCAGCCGGCAGCGGGGGGGTGAGCAGTTCTTC
d_gene: .; len: 11; v_gene: TRBV3-1; abundance: many; j_gene: TRBJ1-2; CDR3aa: CASSQVGGYTF; CDR3nt: TGTGCCAGCAGCCAAGTCGGTGGCTACACCTTC
d_gene: TRBD2; len: 16; v_gene: TRBV7-2; abundance: many; j_gene: TRBJ2-1; CDR3aa: CASSDLAGGKRDEQFF; CDR3nt: TGTGCCAGCAGCGACCTAGCGGGGGGCAAAAGAGATGAGCAGTTCTTC
d_gene: TRBD1; len: 18; v_gene: TRBV7-6; abundance: many; j_gene: TRBJ2-3; CDR3aa: CASSFSTGGLTRTDTQYF; CDR3nt: TGTGCCAGCAGCTTTTCGACAGGGGGCCTTACCCGCACAGATACGCAGTATTTT
d_gene: .; len: 13; v_gene: TRBV7-2; abundance: many; j_gene: TRBJ1-6; CDR3aa: CASSFTGTSPLHF; CDR3nt: TGTGCCAGCAGCTTTACAGGGACTTCACCCCTCCACTTT
d_gene: TRBD2; len: 14; v_gene: TRBV10-3; abundance: many; j_gene: TRBJ2-2; CDR3aa: CAISERGETGELFF; CDR3nt: TGTGCCATCAGTGAGCGGGGGGAGACCGGGGAGCTGTTTTTT
d_gene: .; len: 14; v_gene: TRBV7-9; abundance: many; j_gene: TRBJ1-1; CDR3aa: CASSLELSVGKAFF; CDR3nt: TGTGCCAGCAGCTTAGAACTCTCAGTGGGGAAAGCTTTCTTT